This T cell receptor beta chain was obtained from a study of identical twins. The CDR3 contains 15 residues. Per the germline V gene, CDR1 is SGHRS and CDR2 is YFSETQ. The V and J ends lost 4 bases and 1 base respectively, with 14 bases between them. Unique molecular identifiers were present on the cDNA, which also gained a universal primer site by template switching. One entry per CDR3 protein, called by TCRdb with MiXCR from the 5' RACE reads. The data show approximately 550,000 distinct CDR3 sequences, around 20% seen once. These records were also assigned to another study, of yellow fever vaccine responses in identical twins.

This chain uses TRBV5-1 with TRBJ2-5, with D perhaps given as TRBD1 or TRBD2 (5 bases each). The sample consisted of CD4+ T cells sorted from blood. The TCR comes from a woman under 30 in good health. The CDR3 spells CASSQGPTIQETQYF. CDR3 DNA sequence: TGCGCCAGCAGCCAGGGACCGACGATCCAAGAGACCCAGTACTTC.